This paragraph reports one T cell receptor (beta chain). Trimming removed 6 bases from V and 10 bases from J, with 13 bases in between. Germline CDR1 MGHRA, CDR2 YSYEKL. This CDR3 has 13 amino acids. This specimen belongs to a study of blood T cell repertoires in COVID-19. Clones were sequenced by immunoSEQ multiplex PCR, and TCRdb holds only the in-frame ones, with some missing. Of more than 150,000 clones in the sample, more than 80% were seen once. The V gene is TRBV4-1, the J gene TRBJ1-6, with unresolved D. Sequenced input: peripheral blood. The TCR sequence derives from a human donor in a cohort sampled during active COVID-19. The CDR3, as DNA: TGCGCCAGCAGGCGACCCGGGGTCTCACCCCTCCACTTT. Translated: CASRRPGVSPLHF.